This T cell receptor beta chain was documented in a study of high-grade serous ovarian cancer treatment subgroups. At the level of the study: Samples averaged around 14,000 reads and roughly 7,700 unique TCR beta rearrangements.

On this clone itself: Its antigen is undetermined.

Tumor samples were obtained before definitive surgery or chemotherapy. The method was immunoSEQ multiplex PCR; TCRdb's version includes in-frame clones alone and lacks a portion of them. Of around 30,000 clones listed, about 81% are singletons. J lost 5 bases, V lost 10 bases, and 11 bases had no gene match. The CDR3 contains 14 residues. Germline V gene lookup returns CDR1 SGHAT and CDR2 FQNNGV. Notes on the study in general: Tumors within one patient showed repertoire similarity of about 0.1 to 0.8.

The TCR comes from a human donor with high-grade serous ovarian cancer. The V and J genes are TRBV11-2 and TRBJ2-7; 10 bases align to TRBD1. The source material was tumor tissue. CDR3 sequence (DNA): TGTGCCACCCTAGCCCCGGACAGGGGGGACGAGCAGTACTTC. Protein sequence: CATLAPDRGDEQYF. Together with reference TRBV11-2 and TRBJ2-7, the CDR3 gives the full variable domain: EAGVAQSPRYKIIEKRQSVAFWCNPISGHATLYWYQQILGQGPKLLIQFQNNGVVDDSQLPKDRFSAERLKGVDSTLKIQPAKLEDSAVYLCATLAPDRGDEQYFGPGTRLTVT.